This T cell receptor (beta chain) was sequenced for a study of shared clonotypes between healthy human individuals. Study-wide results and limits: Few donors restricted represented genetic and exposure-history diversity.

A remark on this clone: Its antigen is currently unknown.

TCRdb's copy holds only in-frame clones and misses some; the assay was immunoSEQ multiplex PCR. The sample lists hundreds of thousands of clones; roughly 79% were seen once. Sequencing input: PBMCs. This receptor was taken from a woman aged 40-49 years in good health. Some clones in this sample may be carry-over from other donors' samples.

The CDR3 protein is CAIRRDRGLGNTEAFF. CDR3 DNA: TGTGCCATCAGGAGGGACAGGGGTTTAGGGAACACTGAAGCTTTCTTT. The rearrangement links TRBV10-3 to TRBJ1-1, with 10 bases identical to TRBD1. This CDR3 is 16 amino acids long. J lost 1 base, V lost 6 bases, and 8 bases had no gene match. Per germline, CDR1 ENHRY and CDR2 SYGVKD.